These T cell receptor beta chains were read from a single sample in a study of blood T cells in healthy people across ages. Each CDR3 protein is one row after TCRdb ran MiXCR on the 5' RACE reads. The sample holds roughly 930,000 distinct CDR3 sequences, about 48% seen once. Sequenced material: blood. These TCRs come from a man aged 25 to 40 in good health. Both conserved end residues are part of each CDR3. The order of the fields is V gene, clone size, D gene, J gene, CDR3 DNA, CDR3 protein. D genes are given only for firm matches. The size entry is marked missing in some rows and otherwise reads once, few, many or a size class.

TRBV3-1,few,TRBD1,TRBJ1-1,TGTGCCAGCAGCCCAGGGGGCGAAGCTTTCTTT,CASSPGGEAFF
TRBV7-9,.,TRBD1,TRBJ2-7,TGTGCCAGCAGCCTCGTACCGGGACAGTTACGGCCTTACGAGCAGTACTTC,CASSLVPGQLRPYEQYF
TRBV5-6,.,.,TRBJ1-5,TGTGCCAGCCATAGAGGGTTGGGGGGGAGCAATCAGCCCCAGCATTTT,CASHRGLGGSNQPQHF
TRBV29-1,many,.,TRBJ2-1,TGCAGCGTTGAAGATCTTAACAGGTTAACCTACAATGAGCAGTTCTTC,CSVEDLNRLTYNEQFF
TRBV28,once,.,TRBJ1-5,TGTGCCAGCAGGACATCCCCGGGCAATCAGCCCCAGCATTTT,CASRTSPGNQPQHF
TRBV7-9,.,.,TRBJ1-5,TGTGCCAGCAGCTTAGCGGTAGGCAATCAGCCCCAGCATTTT,CASSLAVGNQPQHF
TRBV6-5,.,.,TRBJ2-7,TGTGCCAGCAGTTACACAACCGGACAGTATTCCCGCGAGCAGTACTTC,CASSYTTGQYSREQYF
TRBV7-2,.,TRBD1,TRBJ1-2,TGTGCCAGCAGCCAGTCGACAGGGCATGGCTACACCTTC,CASSQSTGHGYTF
TRBV7-9,.,TRBD2,TRBJ2-7,TGTGCCAGCGGCTCCCCTTTTCTAGCGGGGGGCTCCTACGAGCAGTACTTC,CASGSPFLAGGSYEQYF
TRBV6-2/TRBV6-3,many,.,TRBJ1-5,TGTGCCAGCAGTTACGCTGACACGCAGCCCCAGCATTTT,CASSYADTQPQHF
TRBV12-3/TRBV12-4,.,TRBD2,TRBJ2-1,TGTGCCAGCCGGGGCTCGGGGGGCAATGAGCAGTTCTTC,CASRGSGGNEQFF
TRBV20-1,few,TRBD1,TRBJ2-7,TGCAGTGCTAGCGACAGGGGGCTCGAGCAGTACTTC,CSASDRGLEQYF
TRBV3-1,.,TRBD1,TRBJ1-2,TGTGCCAGCAGCAATAGACAGGGTGGCTATGGCTACACCTTC,CASSNRQGGYGYTF
TRBV6-2/TRBV6-3,.,.,TRBJ2-5,TGTGCCAGCAGCCAAGCTGGGGCAGGATTCCAAGAGACCCAGTACTTC,CASSQAGAGFQETQYF
TRBV7-2,few,.,TRBJ2-3,TGTGCCAGCAGCTTCTTCGTAGATACGCAGTATTTT,CASSFFVDTQYF
TRBV15,many,.,TRBJ2-1,TGTGCCACCAGCAGAGAAGCCGGACCACTCGCTGAGCAGTTCTTC,CATSREAGPLAEQFF
TRBV5-5,few,TRBD2,TRBJ2-1,TGTGCCAGCAGCTTGGTTCCGACTAGCGGGGGGGCCCCCTACAATGAGCAGTTCTTC,CASSLVPTSGGAPYNEQFF
TRBV11-2,few,.,TRBJ1-4,TGTGCCAGCAGCTTAGGACAGGCCGCAACTAATGAAAAACTGTTTTTT,CASSLGQAATNEKLFF
TRBV11-1,.,TRBD1,TRBJ1-2,TGTGCCAGCAGCTTAGCTCAGGGGGCGAAGCTTGGCTACACCTTC,CASSLAQGAKLGYTF
TRBV20-1,.,.,TRBJ2-7,TGCAGTGCCGAGGTGGGGCAGGGCGGCTACGAGCAGTACTTC,CSAEVGQGGYEQYF
TRBV5-1,few,TRBD1,TRBJ2-1,TGCGCCAGCAGCTGGGGACAGGGAAACTACAATGAGCAGTTCTTC,CASSWGQGNYNEQFF
TRBV7-2,.,TRBD2,TRBJ2-2,TGTGCCAGCAGCTTAGCGCTGGCGGGGGATTTCGGGGAGCTGTTTTTT,CASSLALAGDFGELFF
TRBV20-1,few,TRBD2,TRBJ2-5,TGCAGTGCTATGGGACTAGCGGGGGCCGTCCAAGAGACCCAGTACTTC,CSAMGLAGAVQETQYF
TRBV11-1,.,.,TRBJ2-1,TGTGCCAGCAGCCGTGGGAACAATGAGCAGTTCTTC,CASSRGNNEQFF
TRBV9,many,.,TRBJ2-7,TGTGCCAGCAGCGATTCACCGGGACTTCTGGACGAGCAGTACTTC,CASSDSPGLLDEQYF
TRBV7-9,.,.,TRBJ2-2,TGTGCCAGCCGAGACCATAGCGGAGGTACCGGGGAGCTGTTTTTT,CASRDHSGGTGELFF
TRBV7-3,.,.,TRBJ1-2,TGTGCCAGCAGTTCAGGGGTTAGGGGTGTTGATGGCTACACCTTC,CASSSGVRGVDGYTF
TRBV7-9,.,.,TRBJ1-1,TGTGCCAGCAGCATCCAGGGGCGAAACACTGAAGCTTTCTTT,CASSIQGRNTEAFF
TRBV4-3,few,TRBD2,TRBJ2-4,TGCGCCAGCAGCCAAGACGGGACTAGCGGGGCAGATCTAGCCAAAAACATTCAGTACTTC,CASSQDGTSGADLAKNIQYF
TRBV3-1,once,TRBD1,TRBJ2-2,TGTGCCAGCAGCTCGGGACAGGGGGCCACCGGGGAGCTGTTTTTT,CASSSGQGATGELFF
TRBV28,few,.,TRBJ1-2,TGTGCCAGCAGTTTAGGTGGATTCTATGGCTACACCTTC,CASSLGGFYGYTF
TRBV9,few,TRBD2,TRBJ2-3,TGTGCCAGCAGCGTGAGGCCCAGCGGGGGGGCCGAAGATACGCAGTATTTT,CASSVRPSGGAEDTQYF
TRBV3-1,few,.,TRBJ1-6,TGTGCCAGCAGCCCAAGGGCTAATTCACCCCTCCACTTT,CASSPRANSPLHF
TRBV5-4,.,TRBD2,TRBJ2-1,TGTGCCAGCAGCCGTAGCGGGGGGGACAACAATGAGCAGTTCTTC,CASSRSGGDNNEQFF
TRBV4-3,.,.,TRBJ1-1,TGCGCCAGCAGCCAAGAGGGTGAGGGGGTGAGGCCTGAAGCTTTCTTT,CASSQEGEGVRPEAFF
TRBV7-2,.,.,TRBJ2-6,TGTGCCAGCAGCTTTAACAGGCGCGGTGGGGCCAACGTCCTGACTTTC,CASSFNRRGGANVLTF
TRBV6-6,.,TRBD2,TRBJ2-5,TGTGCCAGCAGTTCGGGACTAGCGGGGGGGAAGTACAATGAGCAGTACTTC,CASSSGLAGGKYNEQYF
TRBV5-1,.,TRBD1,TRBJ2-1,TGCGCCAGCAGAACACAGGGGTGGGGCAATAAGCAGTTCTTC,CASRTQGWGNKQFF
TRBV20-1,few,TRBD2,TRBJ2-1,TGCAGTGCTAGAGATTACAGCGGGGGGTACCTTGAGCAGTTCTTC,CSARDYSGGYLEQFF
TRBV7-2,.,.,TRBJ1-5,TGTGCCAGCAGCTCAGCAGGGTCGAGTCGTCAGCCCCAGCATTTT,CASSSAGSSRQPQHF